Listed here are 17 T cell receptor beta chains from one sample, sequenced in a study of T-cell reconstitution after alpha-beta-depleted transplantation in children. The TCRbeta library was prepared with unique molecular identifiers. TCRdb used MiXCR to reprocess the PCR reads, holding one entry per CDR3 protein. The data show approximately 350,000 distinct CDR3 sequences, about 9.4% seen once. Sequencing used PBMCs from the stem cell graft donor, obtained from the stem cell graft. The receptors were gathered from a human donor who donated a stem cell graft to a child with acute lymphoblastic leukemia.

The sample holds a few counts of this clonotype. The CDR3 loop is CASSWTGAGTGELFF. DNA of the CDR3: TGTGCCAGCAGCTGGACAGGGGCTGGCACCGGGGAGCTGTTTTTT. The V and J genes are TRBV6-2 or TRBV6-3 and TRBJ2-2; 9 nucleotides match TRBD1. The V segment lost 6 bases and the J segment 4 bases; nucleotides outside the gene matches: 6. CDR3 length: 15 residues. Germline V gene data show CDR1 as MNHEY and CDR2 as SVGEGT.

This clonotype was found a few times. The chain is built from TRBV15 and TRBJ1-4; D is unresolved. The germline V gene has CDR1 LNHNV and CDR2 YYDKDF (reference sequence). This CDR3 has 12 amino acids. V dropped 5 bases and J dropped 6 bases, with 7 bases sitting between them. The CDR3 DNA sequence: TGTGCCACCAGCGGGTTCGATGAAAAACTGTTTTTT. Protein: CATSGFDEKLFF.

The J gene is TRBJ2-3, the V gene TRBV6-4, with D maybe TRBD1 (6 bases). V lost 6 bases and J lost 4, with 17 bases in between. CDR1 and CDR2 (germline): MRHNA, SNTAGT. The CDR3 spans 15 residues. Here the CDR3 reads CASRDDRLGSDTQYF. CDR3 nucleotides: TGTGCCAGCAGGGACGACAGGTTAGGATCAGATACGCAGTATTTT.

This clonotype showed up just a few times. The gene calls are TRBV7-8 and TRBJ1-4, with 7 nucleotides matching TRBD1. Trimming cost V 5 bases and J 4 bases; bases outside gene matches: 10. Germline lookup yields CDR1 SGHVS and CDR2 FQNEAQ. The CDR3 sequence is 16 residues long. CDR3 protein: CASSPLTGRNNEKLFF. In DNA, the CDR3 is TGTGCCAGCAGCCCCCTGACAGGGAGGAATAATGAAAAACTGTTTTTT.

This chain connects TRBV7-2 to TRBJ2-5; TRBD2 might be the D (5 bases). CDR1 and CDR2 (germline): SGHTA, FQGNSA. This CDR3 spans 14 amino acids. Deletions cut 4 bases from V and 4 bases from J, with 13 bases between. The CDR3: CASSSTTAGETQYF. For the CDR3, the DNA is TGTGCCAGCAGCTCCACCACGGCGGGAGAGACCCAGTACTTC.

This chain connects TRBV12-3 or TRBV12-4 to TRBJ2-7, with D possibly TRBD2 on 6 matching bases. V lost 4 bases to trimming and J lost 5 bases, with 15 bases between them. The length of the CDR3 is 14 residues. CDR3 sequence (DNA): TGTGCCAGCAGTTCACAGGCGGGAAGGGACGAGCAGTACTTC. Amino acid sequence: CASSSQAGRDEQYF.

The chain recombines TRBV13 with TRBJ2-1; D uncertain. CDR3 length: 16 residues. The V gene's germline CDR1 is PRHDT and CDR2 FYEKMQ (reference sequence). Trimming left V 2 bases short and J 6 bases short, with 17 bases between. CDR3 sequence: CASSLSRLVSGNEQFF. The CDR3 DNA reads TGTGCCAGCAGCTTATCACGGCTAGTTAGTGGCAATGAGCAGTTCTTC.

There are many counts of this clonotype. This chain connects TRBV7-2 to TRBJ1-1, with a possible D match to TRBD1 (5 bases). Germline CDR1 SGHTA, CDR2 FQGNSA. With 8 bases removed from V and 8 bases from J, the gap between germline ends came to 15 bases. The CDR3 is 12 residues long. The CDR3, as DNA: TGTGCCAGCCAGGGAGTCGACAAGGAAGCTTTCTTT. Translation gives CASQGVDKEAFF.

This clonotype was detected only a few times. The rearrangement uses TRBV4-3 and TRBJ1-2, with D hard to call. Trimming removed 0 bases from V and 4 bases from J, with 6 bases in between. This CDR3 spans 13 amino acids. From germline, CDR1 is LGHNA and CDR2 YSLEER. Written as DNA, the CDR3 is TGCGCCAGCAGCCAAGATCACTTCTATGGCTACACCTTC. Translated, it gives CASSQDHFYGYTF.

This clonotype appeared many times. The J gene is TRBJ2-5, the V gene TRBV7-3, with 12 bases fitting TRBD2. This CDR3 has 15 amino acids. J was trimmed by 6 bases and V by 5 bases; bases with no gene match: 7. Germline V gene data show CDR1 as SGHTA and CDR2 as FQGTGA. The CDR3 here is CASSGLAGPKKTQYF. The DNA of the CDR3 is TGTGCCAGCAGCGGACTAGCGGGGCCAAAGAAGACCCAGTACTTC.

This clonotype was observed many times. This sequence joins TRBV20-1 and TRBJ1-4, with 8 bases aligning to TRBD1. This CDR3 is 15 amino acids long. Germline CDR1 is DFQATT and CDR2 is SNEGSKA (reference sequence). The junction had 5 bases not matched to a gene; V was cut back by 3 bases and J by 2 bases. CDR3 coding DNA: TGCAGTGCTAGCTGGCAGGGGGCGACTAATGAAAAACTGTTTTTT. Residues: CSASWQGATNEKLFF.

This clonotype was counted only a few times. The chain is built from TRBV5-1 and TRBJ1-1, with D tentatively TRBD1 (6 bases). Germline-derived CDR1 and CDR2 are SGHRS and YFSETQ. V shed 2 bases and J shed 0 bases, with 14 bases lying between them. This CDR3 is built from 16 residues. DNA of the CDR3: TGCGCCAGCAGCTTCCAAAGGGGGATCGTGAACACTGAAGCTTTCTTT. Amino acid sequence: CASSFQRGIVNTEAFF.

This chain joins TRBV4-1 and TRBJ2-2; 7 bases align to TRBD1. Germline CDR1 is MGHRA and CDR2 is YSYEKL. Trimming took 1 base from V and 1 from J; bases not matched to a gene: 3. This CDR3 is built from 16 residues. The CDR3 nucleotides are TGCGCCAGCAGCCAAGTTAGGGGGCTGAACACCGGGGAGCTGTTTTTT. Its protein product is CASSQVRGLNTGELFF.

The sample holds a few counts of this clonotype. This rearrangement joins TRBV12-3 or TRBV12-4 to TRBJ2-2; D gene uncertain. This CDR3 contains 14 residues. V lost 7 bases and J 6 bases, leaving 15 bases between the germline ends. The CDR3 protein is CASNTGPSPGELFF. CDR3 DNA: TGTGCCAGCAATACCGGTCCCTCCCCCGGGGAGCTGTTTTTT.

This clonotype was observed a few times. The chain recombines TRBV12-3 or TRBV12-4 with TRBJ1-4; maybe TRBD1 (6 bases). Trimming took off 1 base at V and 0 bases at J, with 12 bases between the two ends. CDR3 length equals 17 residues. CDR3 amino acids: CASSLGWDTSTNEKLFF. The CDR3, as DNA: TGTGCCAGCAGTTTAGGTTGGGACACCTCAACTAATGAAAAACTGTTTTTT.

The chain joins TRBV18 to TRBJ2-3, with a tentative D call TRBD1 (6 bases). V was cut by 5 bases and J by 3 bases, with 6 bases left in between. Germline V gene sequence: CDR1 KGHSH, CDR2 LQKENI. The CDR3 runs to 12 residues. In DNA, the CDR3 is TGTGCCAGCTCAACAGGGACAGATACGCAGTATTTT. Protein: CASSTGTDTQYF.

There are a few counts of this clonotype. The genes are TRBV7-2 and TRBJ2-3, with TRBD1 matching over 9 bases. The CDR3 is made up of 15 amino acids. Germline V CDR1 and CDR2: SGHTA, FQGNSA. Trimming took 4 bases from V and 8 from J; bases not matched to a gene: 10. As DNA, the CDR3 is TGTGCCAGCAGCTCTGGACAGGGGCTTCGTGGTACGCAGTATTTT. It codes for CASSSGQGLRGTQYF.